The 8 T cell receptor beta chains below all came from one sample that was sequenced in a study of neoadjuvant nivolumab and ipilimumab in lung cancer. Generated by immunoSEQ multiplex PCR, the TCRdb table keeps only in-frame clones and is missing some. Among about 26,000 clones, around 83% were seen once, and the ten largest hold about 8.6%. This sample comprised tumor tissue, obtained after neoadjuvant nivolumab, alone or with ipilimumab, at or shortly before surgery. These receptors were collected from an adult with non-small cell lung cancer.

The V call is TRBV7-2, the J call TRBJ1-2; tentatively, D is TRBD1 (6 bases). This CDR3 comprises 15 residues. The V gene's germline CDR1 is SGHTA and CDR2 FQGNSA. V lost 4 bases, J lost 8 bases, and 20 bases lay in between. The chain's CDR3 is CASSSSSDRTGGYTF. In DNA, the CDR3 is TGTGCCAGCAGCTCCTCCTCCGACAGGACGGGGGGCTACACCTTC.

This clone ranks as medium-sized. This sequence joins TRBV28 and TRBJ1-1, with D perhaps matching TRBD1 (5 bases). Trimming removed 5 bases from V and 0 bases from J, with 10 bases in between. CDR3 length: 14 amino acids. Germline lookup yields CDR1 MDHEN and CDR2 SYDVKM. The CDR3 nucleotides are TGTGCCAGCAGTCCAGGGAGGATGAACACTGAAGCTTTCTTT. Protein: CASSPGRMNTEAFF.

The chain employs TRBV5-4 and TRBJ2-7; TRBD1 aligns across 9 bases. CDR3 length equals 19 residues. V shed 3 bases and J 2 bases; nucleotides not matched to a gene: 18. From germline, CDR1 is SGHNT and CDR2 YYREEE (reference sequence). The CDR3 spells CASSSRGGPGQGKTYEQYF. Written as DNA, the CDR3 is TGTGCCAGCAGCTCCCGGGGCGGTCCGGGACAGGGTAAGACCTACGAGCAGTACTTC.

This clone was observed a handful of times. Here the CDR3 reads CASSPPAVSSYNEQFF. CDR3 in DNA: TGTGCCAGCTCACCACCTGCGGTTAGCTCCTACAATGAGCAGTTCTTC. The rearrangement links TRBV18 to TRBJ2-1, with D unresolved. Trimming shortened V by 0 bases and J by 0 bases, and 9 bases separated the two germline ends. The germline V gene encodes CDR1 KGHSH and CDR2 LQKENI. There are 16 residues in the CDR3.

V gene TRBV5-4 combines with J gene TRBJ2-7, with unresolved D. The germline CDR1 and CDR2 sequences are SGHNT and YYREEE (reference sequence). This CDR3 region has 16 residues. V lost 0 bases to trimming and J lost 6 bases, with 19 bases between them. CDR3 region: CASSLASDVRTSEQYF. CDR3 coding DNA: TGTGCCAGCAGCTTGGCCTCGGACGTCAGAACCTCCGAGCAGTACTTC.

J is TRBJ1-2 and V is TRBV1. TRBV1 is reported as a pseudogene. The CDR3 covers 16 residues. The CDR3 sequence: CTSSPRDGRTFYGYTF. The CDR3 DNA follows: TGCACCAGCAGCCCCCGGGACGGGCGAACCTTCTATGGCTACACCTTC.

The rearrangement joins TRBV2 to TRBJ2-7; 7 bases match TRBD2. This CDR3 has 13 amino acids. J gave up 6 bases and V 1 base, and 3 bases lay outside the gene matches. Germline V gene data show CDR1 as SNHLY and CDR2 as FYNNEI. The chain's CDR3 is CASSEGGRGEQYF. The CDR3 bases are TGTGCCAGCAGTGAAGGTGGGAGGGGCGAGCAGTACTTC. Together with reference TRBV2 and TRBJ2-7, the CDR3 gives the full variable domain: EPEVTQTPSHQVTQMGQEVILRCVPISNHLYFYWYRQILGQKVEFLVSFYNNEISEKSEIFDDQFSVERPDGSNFTLKIRSTKLEDSAMYFCASSEGGRGEQYFGPGTRLTVT.

This clone was recorded only once. V is TRBV28 and J is TRBJ2-2; D gene ambiguous. Trimming left V 2 bases short and J 0 bases short, with 7 bases between. Germline values: CDR1 MDHEN, CDR2 SYDVKM. The CDR3 has 15 residues. The CDR3 loop is CASSLQAANTGELFF. For the CDR3, the DNA is TGTGCCAGCAGTTTACAGGCGGCGAACACCGGGGAGCTGTTTTTT.